These T cell receptor beta chains were read from a single sample in a study of blood T cell repertoires in COVID-19. The data were produced by immunoSEQ multiplex PCR, yet TCRdb's version contains in-frame clones alone and is incomplete. The sample carries about 480,000 clones, about 89% recorded once. What was sequenced was peripheral blood. The receptors stem from a woman between 25 and 40 years old with acute or convalescent COVID-19. The CDR3 runs from the conserved cysteine through the conserved F or W. The order of the fields is V gene, clone size, CDR3 protein. Not every row has a clone size; where given, it reads once, few, many or a size class.

TRBV5-6	few	CASSLVGSNPGTGELFF
TRBV5-6	-	CASSRLWGSAGAYTDTQYF
TRBV18	-	CASSKGQANSGNTIYF
TRBV4-1	-	CASSPYFREKLNTEAFF
TRBV11-2	-	CASSQQTSGGLETQYF
TRBV4-1	-	CASSQKPGLPVETQYF
TRBV7-7	-	CASSSSVGAYNEQFF
TRBV7-2	-	CASSLALYEQYF
TRBV30	-	CAWSSAGANVLTF
TRBV5-6	-	CASSPWTSGVGETQYF
TRBV6-5	-	CASTPGQLSTEAFF